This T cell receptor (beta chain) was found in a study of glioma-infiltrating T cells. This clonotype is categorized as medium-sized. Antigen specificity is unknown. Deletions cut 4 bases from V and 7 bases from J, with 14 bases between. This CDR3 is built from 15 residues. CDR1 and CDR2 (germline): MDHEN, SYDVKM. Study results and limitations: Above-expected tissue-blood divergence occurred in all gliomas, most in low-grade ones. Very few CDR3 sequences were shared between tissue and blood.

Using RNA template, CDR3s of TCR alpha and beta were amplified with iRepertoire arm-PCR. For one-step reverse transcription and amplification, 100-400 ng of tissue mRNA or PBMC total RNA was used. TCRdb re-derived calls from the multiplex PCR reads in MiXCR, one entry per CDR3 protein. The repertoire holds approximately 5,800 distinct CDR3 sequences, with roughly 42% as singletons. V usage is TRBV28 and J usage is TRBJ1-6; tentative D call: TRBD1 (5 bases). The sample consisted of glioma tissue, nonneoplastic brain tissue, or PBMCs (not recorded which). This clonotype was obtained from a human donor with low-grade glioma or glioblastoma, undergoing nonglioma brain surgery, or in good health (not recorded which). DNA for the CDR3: TGTGCCAGCAGTTCCGACGGGGGGATCAATTCACCCCTCCACTTT. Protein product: CASSSDGGINSPLHF.